Listed here are 8 T cell receptor beta chains from one sample, sequenced in a study of blood T cells in healthy people across ages (dated by TCRdb to between 2014 and 2017). Library preparation used 5' RACE. For sequencing, an Illumina HiSeq 2500 was employed. A second about 7 to 12 cycle PCR used a sample-barcoded 5' primer and a J-beta primer mix. The raw public reads went through TCRdb reprocessing: fastp at Q25, MiXCR clone calling, in-frame beta chains kept. Rows are unified per CDR3 protein, each entry keeping the most common DNA and genes. In this sample the table shows approximately 1,000,000 distinct CDR3 sequences, around two fifths of which occur a single time. The ten largest make up around 13% of the sample. The sequencing sample was made of blood. All receptors derive from a man in his late teens or twenties in good health.

V usage is TRBV7-6 and J usage is TRBJ2-2; D might be TRBD1 or TRBD2, each matching 6 bases. V was trimmed by 8 bases and J by 5 bases, leaving 18 bases between them. This CDR3 region has 15 residues. The V gene's germline CDR1 is SGHVS and CDR2 FNYEAQ. This chain's CDR3 is CASGGQGRTTGELFF. The DNA for the CDR3 is TGTGCCAGCGGGGGGCAGGGGAGAACGACCGGGGAGCTGTTTTTT.

With respect to this clonotype: A much larger clone differs by one base, so this may be a read error. The chain is built from TRBV9 and TRBJ2-5; D is ambiguous. CDR3 length: 15 amino acids. Germline V lookup: CDR1 SGDLS, CDR2 YYNGEE. The ends were cut back, 0 bases at V and 11 bases at J, with 20 bases in the middle. CDR3 in amino acids: CASSVGQSPWDEQYF. CDR3 in DNA: TGTGCCAGCAGCGTAGGGCAGTCTCCATGGGATGAGCAGTACTTC.

This clonotype was observed a few times. The genes are TRBV9 and TRBJ2-2, with D perhaps matching TRBD1 (5 bases). The CDR3 sequence is 17 residues long. Deletions cut 5 bases from V and 1 base from J, with 18 bases between. The germline CDR1 and CDR2 sequences are SGDLS and YYNGEE. The CDR3 DNA reads as TGTGCCAGCAGGCATGACCTACAGGAGAAGAACACCGGGGAGCTGTTTTTT. It translates to CASRHDLQEKNTGELFF. The whole variable domain, filled in from reference TRBV9 and TRBJ2-2, reads DSGVTQTPKHLITATGQRVTLRCSPRSGDLSVYWYQQSLDQGLQFLIQYYNGEERAKGNILERFSAQQFPDLHSELNLSSLELGDSALYFCASRHDLQEKNTGELFFGEGSRLTVL.

This clonotype was counted between two and nine times. V usage is TRBV4-1 and J usage is TRBJ1-5, with a possible D match to TRBD1 (6 bases). Germline CDR1 is MGHRA and CDR2 is YSYEKL. This CDR3 is 16 amino acids long. V lost 0 bases and J lost 9, with 18 bases in between. CDR3 bases: TGCGCCAGCAGCCAAGATACGTCAGGGGTCATTGGGCCCCAGCATTTT. It encodes CASSQDTSGVIGPQHF.

DNA for the CDR3: TGCGCCAGCAGCAGGAGGGGGACAGACACAGATACGCAGTATTTT. It specifies CASSRRGTDTDTQYF. The rearrangement joins TRBV5-1 to TRBJ2-3, with D possibly being TRBD1 (7 bases). The germline CDR1 and CDR2 sequences are SGHRS and YFSETQ. The CDR3 totals 15 residues. Trimming shortened V by 4 bases and J by 2 bases, and 14 bases separated the two germline ends.

The V and J genes are TRBV4-1 and TRBJ2-2; 9 bases align to TRBD1. The ends lost 3 bases at V and 3 bases at J; junction bases unmatched: 5. The CDR3 has 16 residues. Germline V gene data show CDR1 as MGHRA and CDR2 as YSYEKL. The CDR3 nucleotides are TGCGCCAGCAGCCAGGGGACAGGGACCTACACCGGGGAGCTGTTTTTT. Amino acid sequence: CASSQGTGTYTGELFF.

This clonotype was seen many times. This chain joins TRBV12-3 or TRBV12-4 and TRBJ2-3, with D perhaps matching TRBD1 (5 bases). CDR3 length equals 14 residues. V gave up 5 bases and J gave up 2 bases, with 11 bases separating them. CDR3 nucleotide sequence: TGTGCCAGCAGTCTCCAGACAGACACAGATACGCAGTATTTT. Protein product: CASSLQTDTDTQYF.

The chain joins TRBV12-3 or TRBV12-4 to TRBJ1-2; D ambiguous. CDR3 size: 12 residues. Trimming pared 1 base from V and 5 bases from J, leaving 5 bases between. Here the CDR3 DNA reads TGTGCCAGCAGTTTAGGGATATATGGCTACACCTTC. Translation: CASSLGIYGYTF.